This paragraph reports one T cell receptor beta chain. The sample belongs to a study of T cell repertoires in cytomegalovirus infection. The CDR3 length is 16 residues. V was clipped by 1 base and J by 5 bases; unmatched bases: 7. Germline V gene data show CDR1 as SGHTA and CDR2 as FQGNSA. TCRdb ran MiXCR on the reads and lists one entry per CDR3 protein. This sample has approximately 750,000 distinct CDR3 sequences; approximately 34% occur once, and the top ten carry 2.8%. Material for sequencing was PBMCs. The chain employs TRBV7-2 and TRBJ2-7; 11 bases match TRBD1. This TCR derives from a human donor in good health (CMV status not recorded). Some clones in this sample may be carry-over from other donors' samples. The CDR3 sequence: CASSLDARTGGHEQYF. CDR3 coding DNA: TGTGCCAGCAGCTTAGACGCCCGGACAGGGGGCCACGAGCAGTACTTC.